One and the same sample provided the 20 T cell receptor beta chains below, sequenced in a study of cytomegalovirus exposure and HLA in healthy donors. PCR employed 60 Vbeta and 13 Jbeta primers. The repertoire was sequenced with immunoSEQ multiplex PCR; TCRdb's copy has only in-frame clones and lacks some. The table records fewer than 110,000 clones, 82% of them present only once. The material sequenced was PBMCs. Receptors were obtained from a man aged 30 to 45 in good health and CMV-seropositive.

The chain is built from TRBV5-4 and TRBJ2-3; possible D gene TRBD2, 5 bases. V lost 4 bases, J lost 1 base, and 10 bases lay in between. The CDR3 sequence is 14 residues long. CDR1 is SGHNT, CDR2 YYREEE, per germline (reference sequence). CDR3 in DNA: TGTGCCAGCAGCCTCCTTAGCGGCACAGATACGCAGTATTTT. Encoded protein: CASSLLSGTDTQYF.

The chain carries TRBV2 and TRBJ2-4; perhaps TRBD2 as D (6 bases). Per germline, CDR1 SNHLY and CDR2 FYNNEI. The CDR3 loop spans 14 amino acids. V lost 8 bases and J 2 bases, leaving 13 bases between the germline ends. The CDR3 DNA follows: TGTGCCAGCGCTCTGGGGGGTTCCAAAAACATTCAGTACTTC. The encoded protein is CASALGGSKNIQYF.

The CDR3 spells CASRDRTYGYTF. The CDR3 DNA reads as TGTGCCAGCAGGGACAGGACCTATGGCTACACCTTC. J is TRBJ1-2 and V is TRBV6-5; 7 nucleotides align to TRBD1. Trimming removed 6 bases from V and 4 bases from J; junction bases left unmatched: 2. CDR3 length: 12 amino acids. In germline, CDR1 is MNHEY, CDR2 SVGAGI.

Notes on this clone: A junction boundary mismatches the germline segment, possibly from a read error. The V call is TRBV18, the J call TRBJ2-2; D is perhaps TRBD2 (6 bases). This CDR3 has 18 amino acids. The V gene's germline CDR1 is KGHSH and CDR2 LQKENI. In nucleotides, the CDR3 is TGTGCCAGCTCCCCACCGGCTCGGGGGAAGGCGTACACCGGGGAGCTGTTTTTT. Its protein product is CASSPPARGKAYTGELFF.

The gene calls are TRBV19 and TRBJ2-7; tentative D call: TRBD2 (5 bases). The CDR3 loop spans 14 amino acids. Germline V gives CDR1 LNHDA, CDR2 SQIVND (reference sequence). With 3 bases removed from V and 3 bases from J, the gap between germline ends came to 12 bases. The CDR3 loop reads CASSIASGLYEQYF. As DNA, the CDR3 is TGTGCCAGTAGTATTGCCAGCGGACTCTACGAGCAGTACTTC. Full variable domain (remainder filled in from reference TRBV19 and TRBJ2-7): DGGITQSPKYLFRKEGQNVTLSCEQNLNHDAMYWYRQDPGQGLRLIYYSQIVNDFQKGDIAEGYSVSREKKESFPLTVTSAQKNPTAFYLCASSIASGLYEQYFGPGTRLTVT.

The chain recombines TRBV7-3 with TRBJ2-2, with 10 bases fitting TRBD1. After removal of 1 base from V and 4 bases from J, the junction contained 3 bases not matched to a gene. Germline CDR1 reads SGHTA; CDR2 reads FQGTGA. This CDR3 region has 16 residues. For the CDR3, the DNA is TGTGCCAGCAGCTTAAACGGACAGGGGGGCACCGGGGAGCTGTTTTTT. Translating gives CASSLNGQGGTGELFF.

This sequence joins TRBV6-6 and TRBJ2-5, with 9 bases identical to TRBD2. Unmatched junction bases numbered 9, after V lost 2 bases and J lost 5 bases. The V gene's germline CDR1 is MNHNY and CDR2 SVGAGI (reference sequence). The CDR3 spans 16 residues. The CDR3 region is CASSYRSSGVGETQYF. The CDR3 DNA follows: TGTGCCAGCAGTTACCGATCTAGCGGGGTCGGGGAGACCCAGTACTTC.

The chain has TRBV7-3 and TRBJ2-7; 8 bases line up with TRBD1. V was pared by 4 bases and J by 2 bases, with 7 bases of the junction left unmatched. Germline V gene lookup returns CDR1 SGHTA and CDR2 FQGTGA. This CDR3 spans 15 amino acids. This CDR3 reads CASSSQGASPYEQYF. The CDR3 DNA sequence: TGTGCCAGCAGCTCGCAGGGGGCGAGTCCCTACGAGCAGTACTTC. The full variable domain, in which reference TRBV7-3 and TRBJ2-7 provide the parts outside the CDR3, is GAGVSQTPSNKVTEKGKYVELRCDPISGHTALYWYRQSLGQGPEFLIYFQGTGAADDSGLPNDRFFAVRPEGSVSTLKIQRTERGDSAVYLCASSSQGASPYEQYFGPGTRLTVT.

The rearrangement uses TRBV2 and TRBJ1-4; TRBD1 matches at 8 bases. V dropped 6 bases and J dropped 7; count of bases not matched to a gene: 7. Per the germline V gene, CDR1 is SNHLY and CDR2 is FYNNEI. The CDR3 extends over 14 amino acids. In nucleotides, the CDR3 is TGTGCCAGCAGGGAGGGGACAGGCTCTGAAAAACTGTTTTTT. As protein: CASREGTGSEKLFF.

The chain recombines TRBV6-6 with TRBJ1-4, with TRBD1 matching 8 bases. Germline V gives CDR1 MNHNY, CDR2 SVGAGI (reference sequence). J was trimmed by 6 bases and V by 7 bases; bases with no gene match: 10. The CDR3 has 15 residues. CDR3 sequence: CASTIGQGAYEKLFF. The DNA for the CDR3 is TGTGCCAGCACCATAGGACAGGGTGCATATGAAAAACTGTTTTTT.

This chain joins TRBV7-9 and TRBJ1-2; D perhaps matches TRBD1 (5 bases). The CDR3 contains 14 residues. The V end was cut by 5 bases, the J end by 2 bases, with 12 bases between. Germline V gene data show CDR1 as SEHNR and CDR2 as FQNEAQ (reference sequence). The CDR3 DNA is TGTGCCAGCAGCCGTGACAGATTGAACTATGGCTACACCTTC. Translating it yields CASSRDRLNYGYTF.

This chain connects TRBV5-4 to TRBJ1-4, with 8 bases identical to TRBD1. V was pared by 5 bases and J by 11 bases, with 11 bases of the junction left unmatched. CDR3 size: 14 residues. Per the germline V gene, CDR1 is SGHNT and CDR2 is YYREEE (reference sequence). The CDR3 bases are TGTGCCAGCAGATCTTTACAGGGGGTAGGGAAACTGTTTTTT. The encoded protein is CASRSLQGVGKLFF. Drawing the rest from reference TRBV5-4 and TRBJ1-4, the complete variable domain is ETGVTQSPTHLIKTRGQQVTLRCSSQSGHNTVSWYQQALGQGPQFIFQYYREEENGRGNFPPRFSGLQFPNYSSELNVNALELDDSALYLCASRSLQGVGKLFFGSGTQLSVL.

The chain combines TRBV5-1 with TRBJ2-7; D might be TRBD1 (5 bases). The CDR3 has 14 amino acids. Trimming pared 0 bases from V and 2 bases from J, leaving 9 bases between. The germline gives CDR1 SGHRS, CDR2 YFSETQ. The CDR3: CASSLGTNPYEQYF. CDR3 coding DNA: TGCGCCAGCAGCTTGGGGACAAATCCCTACGAGCAGTACTTC.

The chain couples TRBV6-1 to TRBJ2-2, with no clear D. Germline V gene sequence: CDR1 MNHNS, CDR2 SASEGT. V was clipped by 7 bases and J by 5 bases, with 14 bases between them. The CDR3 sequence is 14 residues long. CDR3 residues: CASNVYRGTGELFF. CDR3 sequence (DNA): TGTGCCAGCAATGTCTATAGAGGTACCGGGGAGCTGTTTTTT.

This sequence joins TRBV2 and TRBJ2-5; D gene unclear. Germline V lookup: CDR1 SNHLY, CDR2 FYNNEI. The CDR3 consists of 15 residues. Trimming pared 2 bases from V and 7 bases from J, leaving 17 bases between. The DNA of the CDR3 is TGTGCCAGCAGTGAAAGTCGGTACCCCCTTGGGACCCAGTACTTC. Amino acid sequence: CASSESRYPLGTQYF.

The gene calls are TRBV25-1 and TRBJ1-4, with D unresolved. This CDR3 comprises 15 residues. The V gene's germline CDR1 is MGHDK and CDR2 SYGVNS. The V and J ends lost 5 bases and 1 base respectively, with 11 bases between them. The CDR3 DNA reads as TGTGCCAGCAGTCCCCGGGTGGGAACTAATGAAAAACTGTTTTTT. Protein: CASSPRVGTNEKLFF.

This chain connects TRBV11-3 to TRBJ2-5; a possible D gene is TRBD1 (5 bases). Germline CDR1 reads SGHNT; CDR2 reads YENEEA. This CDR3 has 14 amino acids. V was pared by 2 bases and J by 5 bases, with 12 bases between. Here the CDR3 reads CASSLRPGWETQYF. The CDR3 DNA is TGTGCCAGCAGCTTAAGGCCAGGGTGGGAGACCCAGTACTTC.

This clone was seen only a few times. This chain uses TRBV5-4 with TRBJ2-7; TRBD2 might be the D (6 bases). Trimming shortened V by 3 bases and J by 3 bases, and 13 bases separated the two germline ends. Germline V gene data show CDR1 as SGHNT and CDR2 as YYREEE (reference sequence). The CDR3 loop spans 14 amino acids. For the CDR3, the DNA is TGTGCCAGCAGCTCCGGATGGGGGGACTACGAGCAGTACTTC. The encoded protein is CASSSGWGDYEQYF.

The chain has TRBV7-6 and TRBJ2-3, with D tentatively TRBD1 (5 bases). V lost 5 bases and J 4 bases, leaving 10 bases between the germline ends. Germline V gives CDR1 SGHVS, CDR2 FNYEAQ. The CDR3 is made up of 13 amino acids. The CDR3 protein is CASSPGYPDTQYF. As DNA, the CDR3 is TGTGCCAGCAGCCCAGGGTACCCAGATACGCAGTATTTT.

The CDR3: CSGGDNEQFF. CDR3 in DNA: TGCAGCGGGGGGGACAATGAGCAGTTCTTC. This rearrangement joins TRBV29-1 to TRBJ2-1; tentative D call: TRBD2 (6 bases). Germline V gives CDR1 SQVTM, CDR2 ANQGSEA. V was trimmed by 7 bases and J by 5 bases, leaving 6 bases between them. The CDR3 has 10 amino acids.